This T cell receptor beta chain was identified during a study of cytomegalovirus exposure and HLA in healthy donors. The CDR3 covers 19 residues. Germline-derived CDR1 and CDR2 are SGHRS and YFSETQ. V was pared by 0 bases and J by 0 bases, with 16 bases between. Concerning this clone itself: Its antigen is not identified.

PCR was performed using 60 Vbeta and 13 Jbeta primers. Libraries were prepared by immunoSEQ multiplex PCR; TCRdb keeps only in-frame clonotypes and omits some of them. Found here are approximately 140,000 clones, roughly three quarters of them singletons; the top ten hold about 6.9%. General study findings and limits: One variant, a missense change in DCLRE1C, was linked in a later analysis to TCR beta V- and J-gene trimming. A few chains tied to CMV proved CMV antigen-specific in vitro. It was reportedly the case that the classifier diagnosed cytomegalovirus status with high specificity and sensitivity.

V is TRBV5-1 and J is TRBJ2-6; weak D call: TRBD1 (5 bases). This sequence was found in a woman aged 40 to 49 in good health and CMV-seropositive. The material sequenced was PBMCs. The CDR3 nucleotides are TGCGCCAGCAGCTTGGCCTGGGCAGGGTCCAGCTCTGGGGCCAACGTCCTGACTTTC. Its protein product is CASSLAWAGSSSGANVLTF.